The TCR beta chain described here comes from a study of Tregs in tolerant kidney transplant recipients (dated by TCRdb to between 2018 and 2020). Notes on the research overall: Additional Treg samples were obtained from a roughly 3-day mixed lymphocyte reaction with belatacept, in some cases followed by an approximately 5-day donor restimulation, before recipient CD4+CD25+CD127- cells were sorted. Several methods of expanding Tregs specific for an allogeneic donor were compared by TCRbeta repertoire sequencing in a few healthy controls. The study used TCRbeta sequencing to identify donor-specific regulatory T cells before combined kidney and bone marrow transplantation, then tracked those cells after transplant. During sorting of primary belatacept mixed lymphocyte reaction cultures, recipient cells were distinguished from donor cells with antibodies. The full study reports these points: Expanding Tregs with activated donor B cells appeared to identify the most biologically relevant and donor-specific TCRbeta repertoire. The study was limited by small patient numbers, and the findings need validation in larger populations and under other immunosuppression protocols. Biological reproducibility was not directly addressed, though technical replication error appeared minimal.

For TCRbeta CDR3 sequencing, genomic DNA was extracted from sorted cells using the QIAGEN DNeasy Blood and Tissue Kit. High-throughput TCRbeta CDR3 sequencing was carried out commercially through immunoSEQ, with PCR amplification with bias correction and internal controls included. The published analysis was carried out like this. Unique productive TCRbeta sequences were defined by CDR3 nucleotide sequence when primers matched and otherwise by CDR3 amino acid sequence together with Vbeta and Jbeta genes. A sequence was defined as donor-reactive if the sequence was expanded at least 5-fold in CFSE-low cells compared with unstimulated cells and had a frequency of at least 0.01% in CFSE-low cells. Jensen-Shannon divergence, calculated on the top 100 TCRbeta sequences ranked by frequency, was used to quantify repertoire divergence. For samples with multiple sequencing runs, sorting error was corrected in each run separately before the runs were combined. TCRdb took this table from immuneACCESS and kept in-frame rearrangements with V and J called. Such tables lack part of the clones; where checked against another copy, unresolved V genes explain under half of the gap, and the rest is unexplained. The DNA gave D and trimming, while V, J and clone size come from that table. The sample table shows about 44,000 clones, and 95% are seen once. Jointly, the top ten make up approximately 0.4% of the sample.

As regards this clone: The antigen this receptor binds is unknown. No base qualities exist here, and no much larger clone lies one base off it.

Blood from healthy controls was obtained either as purchased buffy coats or from healthy volunteers. Healthy control blood was separated into PBMCs by Ficoll density gradient and cryopreserved, and patient PBMCs were collected both before and after transplant. Based on the germline V gene (reference sequence), the CDR1 and CDR2 sequences are SEHNR and FQNEAQ. V is pared back by 5 bases and J by 2 bases, with 12 bases lying between the germline termini. From its cysteine to its phenylalanine, the CDR3 spans 14 amino acids. The retained sequence is limited to the CDR3, 42 bases, with the frame set at the first base.

This clonotype was sampled from a human donor in good health. The chain couples TRBV7-9 to TRBJ1-1; the D gene is possibly TRBD1, with 5 bases matching. The sample consisted of Tregs from blood cultured with allogeneic cells. CDR3 protein: CASSRRQRNTEAFF. The sequenced DNA is TGTGCCAGCAGCCGTAGACAGAGAAACACTGAAGCTTTCTTT. The full variable domain, with segments outside the CDR3 supplied by the reference TRBV7-9 and TRBJ1-1 proteins, appears as DTGVSQNPRHKITKRGQNVTFRCDPISEHNRLYWYRQTLGQGPEFLTYFQNEAQLEKSRLLSDRFSAERPKGSFSTLEIQRTEQGDSAMYLCASSRRQRNTEAFFGQGTRLTVV.